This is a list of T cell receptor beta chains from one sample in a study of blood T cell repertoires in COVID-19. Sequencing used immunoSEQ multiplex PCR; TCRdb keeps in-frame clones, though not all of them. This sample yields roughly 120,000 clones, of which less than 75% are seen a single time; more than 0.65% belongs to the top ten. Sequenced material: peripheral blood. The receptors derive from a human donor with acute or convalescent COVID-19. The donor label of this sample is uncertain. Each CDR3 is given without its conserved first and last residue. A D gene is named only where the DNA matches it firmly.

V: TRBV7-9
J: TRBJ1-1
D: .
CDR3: ASSSMTVMNTEAF

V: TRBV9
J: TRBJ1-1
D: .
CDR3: ASAAGGSSEAF

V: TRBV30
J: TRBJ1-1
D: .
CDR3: AWSPGINTEAF

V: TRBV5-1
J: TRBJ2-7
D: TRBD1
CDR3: ASSGGTGGGYEQY

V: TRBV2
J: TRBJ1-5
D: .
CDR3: ASSVALNQPQH

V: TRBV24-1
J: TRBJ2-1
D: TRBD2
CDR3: ATSDNRERGGYEQF

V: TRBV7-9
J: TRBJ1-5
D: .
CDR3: ASSLTGNQPQH

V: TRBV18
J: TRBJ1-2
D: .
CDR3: ASSQTNGDGYT

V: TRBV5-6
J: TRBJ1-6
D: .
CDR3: ASSRGANNSPLH

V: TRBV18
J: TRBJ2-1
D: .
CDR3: ASSPRSGYNEQF

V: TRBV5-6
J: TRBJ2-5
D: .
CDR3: ASSYGHAEVTQY

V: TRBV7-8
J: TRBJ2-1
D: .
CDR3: ASSLAGGKYNEQF

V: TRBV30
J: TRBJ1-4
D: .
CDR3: AWRRGTEKLF

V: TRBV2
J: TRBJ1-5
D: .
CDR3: ASRDLDSLSAQH

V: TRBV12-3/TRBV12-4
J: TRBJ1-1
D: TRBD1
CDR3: ASIKRGQYEAF

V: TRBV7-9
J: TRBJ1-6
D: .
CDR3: ASSFGQNNSPLH

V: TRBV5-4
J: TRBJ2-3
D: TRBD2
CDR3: ASSLPSGVTDTQY

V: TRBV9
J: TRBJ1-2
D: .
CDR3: ASSPGGLSYGYT

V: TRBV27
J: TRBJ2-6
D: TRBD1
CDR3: ASSLFRGGANVLT

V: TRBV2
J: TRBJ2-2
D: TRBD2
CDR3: ASTHLAGGPLGQLF

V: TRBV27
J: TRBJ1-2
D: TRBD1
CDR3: ASSRSGAGGLGYT

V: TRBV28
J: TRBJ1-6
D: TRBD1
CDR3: ASSLHGQGGSPLH

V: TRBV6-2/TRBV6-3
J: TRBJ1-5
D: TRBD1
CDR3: ASSYGQGNQPQH

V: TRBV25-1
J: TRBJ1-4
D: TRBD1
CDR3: ASSEFLGGNEKLF

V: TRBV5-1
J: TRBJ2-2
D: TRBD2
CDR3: ASSGALSGGARTELF

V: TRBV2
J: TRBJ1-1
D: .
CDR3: ASSGLQAENTEAF

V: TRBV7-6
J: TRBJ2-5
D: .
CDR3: ASTEVGARLRETQY

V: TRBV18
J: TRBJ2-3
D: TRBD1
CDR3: ASSVSTGADTQY

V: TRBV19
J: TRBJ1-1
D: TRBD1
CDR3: ASKDRGPLRPEAF

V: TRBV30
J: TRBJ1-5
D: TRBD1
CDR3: AWSAPGQYNQPQH

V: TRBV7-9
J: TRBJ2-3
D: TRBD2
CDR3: ASSPFGLESTDTQY

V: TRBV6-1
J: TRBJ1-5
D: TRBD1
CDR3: ASSELDRDQPQH

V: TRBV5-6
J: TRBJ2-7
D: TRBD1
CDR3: ASSVTGRGYEQY

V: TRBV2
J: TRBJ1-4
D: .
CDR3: ASSEGSPGLF

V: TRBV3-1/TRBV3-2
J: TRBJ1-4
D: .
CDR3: ASSRAGGRNEKLF

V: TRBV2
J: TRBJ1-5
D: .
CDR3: ASSGRGNSNQPQH

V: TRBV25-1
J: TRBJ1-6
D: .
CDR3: ASSEWRGGSDSPLH

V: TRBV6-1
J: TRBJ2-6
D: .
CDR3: ASSESLSSGANVLT

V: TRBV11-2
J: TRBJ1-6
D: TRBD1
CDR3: ASSLGPDRGSPLH

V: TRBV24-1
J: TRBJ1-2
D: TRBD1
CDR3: ATSDPSTGDGYT

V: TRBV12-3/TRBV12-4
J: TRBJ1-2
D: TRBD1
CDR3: ASSPGGGGYT

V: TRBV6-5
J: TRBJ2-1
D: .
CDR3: ASTTLGGNNEQF

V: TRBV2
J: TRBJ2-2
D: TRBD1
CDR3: ASTLGQGRTGELF

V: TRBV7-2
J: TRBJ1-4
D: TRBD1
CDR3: ASSPRDRGFEKLF

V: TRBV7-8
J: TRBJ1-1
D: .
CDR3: ASSGVTRAEAF

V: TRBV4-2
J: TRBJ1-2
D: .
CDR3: ASSRSNGRGDYGYT

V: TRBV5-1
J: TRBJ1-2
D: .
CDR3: ASSLDAGPIYGYT

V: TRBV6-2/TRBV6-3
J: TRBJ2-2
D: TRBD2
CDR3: ASSYSYEGLAGGPTGELF

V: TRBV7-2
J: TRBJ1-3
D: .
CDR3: ASSLLGTGNTIY

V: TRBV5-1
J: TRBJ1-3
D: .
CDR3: ASSLAGQGNTIY

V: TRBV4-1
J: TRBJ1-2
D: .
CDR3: ASSQAGFRRTNYGYT

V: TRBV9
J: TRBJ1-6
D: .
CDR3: ASSVGDSAPLH

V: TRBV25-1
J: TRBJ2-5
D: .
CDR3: ASNQRGTQETQY

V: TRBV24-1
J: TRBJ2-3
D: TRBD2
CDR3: ATAQWTSGEEGDTQY

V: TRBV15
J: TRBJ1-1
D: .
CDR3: ATSRGDSRDPNTEAF